The 15 T cell receptor beta chains presented below share a single source sample, sequenced in a study of shared clonotypes between healthy human individuals. TCRdb keeps only in-frame clones here, not all; method: immunoSEQ multiplex PCR. Of millions of clones in the sample, around 95% were seen once. Sequences were obtained from naive CD4+ T cells sorted from blood. Subset reported: CD45RA+ positively selected. The receptors stem from a man between 18 and 35 years old in good health.

This clone showed up just a few times. The chain recombines TRBV7-9 with TRBJ2-5; 12 bases map to TRBD2. The CDR3 covers 14 residues. J lost 5 bases, V lost 5 bases, and 3 bases had no gene match. Germline values: CDR1 SEHNR, CDR2 FQNEAQ (reference sequence). CDR3 DNA sequence: TGTGCCAGCAGCCCTAGCGGGGGGGCCGAGACCCAGTACTTC. This translates into CASSPSGGAETQYF.

The chain has TRBV18 and TRBJ1-6, with TRBD1 as a possible D gene (6 bases). V dropped 3 bases and J dropped 5 bases, with 8 bases sitting between them. The CDR3 sequence is 14 residues long. Germline V gives CDR1 KGHSH, CDR2 LQKENI. The CDR3 DNA follows: TGTGCCAGCTCACCGGGACACAATAATTCACCCCTCCACTTT. Translated, it gives CASSPGHNNSPLHF. Supplemented by reference TRBV18 and TRBJ1-6, the full variable domain reads NAGVMQNPRHLVRRRGQEARLRCSPMKGHSHVYWYRQLPEEGLKFMVYLQKENIIDESGMPKERFSAEFPKEGPSILRIQQVVRGDSAAYFCASSPGHNNSPLHFGNGTRLTVT.

This clone was detected only a few times. Other DNA sequences of this sample code for an identical CDR3. The V and J genes are TRBV6-5 and TRBJ1-6; D not resolved. V was trimmed by 0 bases and J by 0 bases, leaving 6 bases between them. The CDR3 is made up of 16 amino acids. CDR1 is MNHEY, CDR2 SVGAGI, per germline. The CDR3 loop reads CASSYSSSSYNSPLHF. The CDR3 bases are TGTGCCAGCAGTTACTCTTCAAGCTCCTATAATTCACCCCTCCACTTT.

This chain uses TRBV6-1 with TRBJ1-2; D uncertain. The CDR3 consists of 13 residues. Germline CDR1 MNHNS, CDR2 SASEGT. The V gene lost 11 bases and the J gene lost 2 bases, with 15 bases spanning the gap. The CDR3 sequence: CAGSGQLNYGYTF. The DNA for the CDR3 is TGTGCCGGCTCCGGGCAGTTAAACTATGGCTACACCTTC.

Comments on this clone: The same CDR3 arises from other DNA sequences in this sample as well. V usage is TRBV11-2 and J usage is TRBJ2-7; 10 bases are a match to TRBD1. The germline gives CDR1 SGHAT, CDR2 FQNNGV. CDR3 size: 15 residues. V was pared by 5 bases and J by 3 bases, with 7 bases of the junction left unmatched. The CDR3 loop reads CASSDRDRGSYEQYF. CDR3 nucleotides: TGTGCCAGCAGCGACCGGGACAGGGGTAGCTACGAGCAGTACTTC.

The chain uses TRBV5-1 and TRBJ2-7, with D perhaps assigned TRBD1 or TRBD2 (5 bases each). Trimming took off 3 bases at V and 10 bases at J, with 20 bases between the two ends. The CDR3 consists of 14 residues. Germline CDR1 SGHRS, CDR2 YFSETQ. CDR3 DNA sequence: TGCGCCAGCAGCTCAAATCGGCTCCGGGGCAACCAGTACTTC. Protein product: CASSSNRLRGNQYF.

This clone was recorded a few times. The chain links TRBV19 to TRBJ1-3; D remains ambiguous. The germline V and J ends were trimmed by 5 bases and 0 bases, with 8 bases remaining between them. From germline, CDR1 is LNHDA and CDR2 SQIVND (reference sequence). This CDR3 is built from 14 residues. The CDR3 sequence: CASSVTGSGNTIYF. CDR3 nucleotides: TGTGCCAGTAGTGTGACCGGCTCTGGAAACACCATATATTTT.

This chain connects TRBV14 to TRBJ2-7; D unclear. Trimming stripped 0 bases from V and 3 bases from J, with 9 bases between. Germline CDR1 is SGHDN and CDR2 is FVKESK. The CDR3 is made up of 14 amino acids. In DNA form, the CDR3 reads TGTGCCAGCAGCCAAGATTTCTTGGACTACGAGCAGTACTTC. This sequence encodes CASSQDFLDYEQYF.

The V gene is TRBV28, the J gene TRBJ1-2, with 9 bases fitting TRBD1. CDR1 MDHEN and CDR2 SYDVKM come from the germline V gene. V lost 10 bases, J lost 10 bases, and 13 bases stayed unmatched. CDR3 size: 13 residues. The CDR3 bases are TGTGCCACCCATAGGACAGGGGTGGGCCCCTACACCTTC. Translating gives CATHRTGVGPYTF.

Worth noting for this clone: The sample contains more than one DNA sequence encoding this CDR3. The chain couples TRBV5-1 to TRBJ1-5; D is uncertain. Trimming took off 4 bases at V and 4 bases at J, with 15 bases between the two ends. CDR3 size: 15 residues. Per the germline V gene, CDR1 is SGHRS and CDR2 is YFSETQ. The DNA for the CDR3 is TGCGCCAGCAGCCCAGGCGGGTCCGGAAATCAGCCCCAGCATTTT. Translated: CASSPGGSGNQPQHF.

This clone was picked up one time. The chain has TRBV6-1 and TRBJ1-3; D is unresolved. Trimming took off 6 bases at V and 5 bases at J, with 11 bases between the two ends. The CDR3 sequence is 13 residues long. Germline CDR1 reads MNHNS; CDR2 reads SASEGT. The CDR3 is CASRADGRNTIYF. For the CDR3, the DNA is TGTGCCAGCAGAGCCGACGGGAGAAACACCATATATTTT.

The chain carries TRBV30 and TRBJ2-3; TRBD2 agrees at 11 bases. CDR1 is GTSNPN, CDR2 SVGIG, per germline (reference sequence). Trimming took 0 bases from V and 1 from J; bases not matched to a gene: 9. CDR3 length: 18 residues. CDR3: CAWSVLAGGIKGTDTQYF. The CDR3 bases are TGTGCCTGGAGTGTTTTAGCGGGAGGGATTAAGGGCACAGATACGCAGTATTTT.

This clone showed up just once. J is TRBJ2-3 and V is TRBV10-3; D uncertain. This CDR3 contains 12 residues. The germline CDR1 and CDR2 sequences are ENHRY and SYGVKD. Trimming removed 2 bases from V and 2 bases from J, with 2 bases in between. CDR3 amino acids: CAISENTDTQYF. CDR3 coding DNA: TGTGCCATCAGTGAGAACACAGATACGCAGTATTTT.

This clone was observed once. The chain joins TRBV27 to TRBJ2-3; D might be TRBD2 (7 bases). With 5 bases removed from V and 4 bases from J, the gap between germline ends came to 13 bases. Germline V lookup: CDR1 MNHEY, CDR2 SMNVEV (reference sequence). The CDR3 length is 14 residues. CDR3 bases: TGTGCCAGCAGTCCCGGGGGGCGGGCAGATACGCAGTATTTT. Translated: CASSPGGRADTQYF.

This clone was seen a handful of times. This chain connects TRBV30 to TRBJ1-3; 8 nucleotides line up with TRBD1. CDR3 length: 14 amino acids. Germline assignment: CDR1 GTSNPN and CDR2 SVGIG (reference sequence). V was pared by 3 bases and J by 2 bases, with 3 bases of the junction left unmatched. The chain's CDR3 is CAWSKDRAGNTIYF. Written as DNA, the CDR3 is TGTGCCTGGAGCAAGGACAGGGCTGGAAACACCATATATTTT. Filled out from reference TRBV30 and TRBJ1-3, the complete variable domain reads SQTIHQWPATLVQPVGSPLSLECTVEGTSNPNLYWYRQAAGRGLQLLFYSVGIGQISSEVPQNLSASRPQDRQFILSSKKLLLSDSGFYLCAWSKDRAGNTIYFGEGSWLTVV.